Below, 5 T cell receptor beta chains from the same sample are listed, as sequenced in a study of blood T cell repertoires in COVID-19. Sequencing used immunoSEQ multiplex PCR; TCRdb keeps in-frame clones, though not all of them. The repertoire holds around 100,000 clones, with 80% to 90% as singletons. Sequencing used peripheral blood. The receptors shown here come from a human donor in a cohort sampled during active COVID-19.

This sequence joins TRBV4-1 and TRBJ2-1; D perhaps matches TRBD2 (6 bases). V lost 2 bases to trimming and J lost 12 bases, with 14 bases between them. CDR1 and CDR2 from the germline V gene are MGHRA and YSYEKL. CDR3 size: 13 residues. This CDR3 is CASSQSGLGGQFF. The CDR3, as DNA: TGCGCCAGCAGCCAATCGGGTTTGGGAGGGCAGTTCTTC.

The V gene is TRBV19, the J gene TRBJ2-3; maybe TRBD2 (5 bases). Germline V CDR1 and CDR2: LNHDA, SQIVND (reference sequence). CDR3 length: 14 residues. V shed 3 bases and J shed 1 base, with 8 bases lying between them. Here the CDR3 DNA reads TGTGCCAGTAGTATCGGGGTAGGCACAGATACGCAGTATTTT. Residues: CASSIGVGTDTQYF. Full variable domain (missing parts from reference TRBV19 and TRBJ2-3): DGGITQSPKYLFRKEGQNVTLSCEQNLNHDAMYWYRQDPGQGLRLIYYSQIVNDFQKGDIAEGYSVSREKKESFPLTVTSAQKNPTAFYLCASSIGVGTDTQYFGPGTRLTVL.

The V and J genes are TRBV7-2 and TRBJ2-1; 10 bases map to TRBD2. Germline V gives CDR1 SGHTA, CDR2 FQGNSA. This CDR3 contains 12 residues. The junction had 3 bases not matched to a gene; V was cut back by 2 bases and J by 14 bases. CDR3 DNA sequence: TGTGCCAGCAGCTTATTTGGGACTAGCGAGTTCTTC. It is translated as CASSLFGTSEFF. Complete variable domain (other parts from reference TRBV7-2 and TRBJ2-1): GAGVSQSPSNKVTEKGKDVELRCDPISGHTALYWYRQSLGQGLEFLIYFQGNSAPDKSGLPSDRFSAERTGGSVSTLTIQRTQQEDSAVYLCASSLFGTSEFFGPGTRLTVL.

The chain joins TRBV3-1 (or the pseudogene TRBV3-2) to TRBJ1-2, with TRBD1 as a possible D gene (5 bases). Germline V gene data show CDR1 as LGHDT and CDR2 as YNNKEL (reference sequence). Trimming cost V 1 base and J 8 bases, with 14 bases left between them. CDR3 size: 14 residues. CDR3 in amino acids: CASSQVFTGSGYTF. The DNA for the CDR3 is TGTGCCAGCAGCCAAGTCTTTACAGGTTCAGGCTACACCTTC.

This rearrangement joins TRBV30 to TRBJ2-1; 12 nucleotides agree with TRBD2. This CDR3 region has 15 residues. CDR1 is GTSNPN, CDR2 SVGIG, per germline (reference sequence). Losses at the gene ends were 2 bases for V and 7 bases for J; bases not matched to a gene: 6. In nucleotides, the CDR3 is TGTGCCTGGAGTTACGGGACTAGCGGGTATAATGAGCAGTTCTTC. It encodes CAWSYGTSGYNEQFF.